The present entry profiles one TCR beta chain with its context. This clonotype was observed at least ten times. Its antigen specificity is not known. No base quality information exists; no much larger clone differs at one position. The sample comes from a study of T cells in Graves' hyperthyroidism and ophthalmopathy (dated by TCRdb to about 2019). For the wider study: Peripheral blood samples were taken at initial diagnosis, before any treatment was given. To identify distinguishing TCR V-J signatures, a discovery cohort of 90 to 100 patients was used, comprising approximately 40 with Graves' ophthalmopathy and 57 with stable Graves' hyperthyroidism. Prospective prediction of ophthalmopathy was tested in an independent validation cohort consisting of some 20 hyperthyroidism patients and more than 15 patients who later progressed to ophthalmopathy. The approximately 100 discovery patients were randomly split 7:3 into training and test sets. In addition, the study compared T-cell repertoires in thyroid tissue and in blood from six Graves' hyperthyroidism patients. After blood sampling, hyperthyroidism patients were treated with methimazole at a starting dose of 30 mg daily, and ophthalmopathy patients were treated with high-dose intravenous methylprednisolone. TCR Vbeta CDR3 sequencing of 135 peripheral blood samples (under 45 ophthalmopathy, 75 or so hyperthyroidism and roughly 17 progressor patients) is reported in the paper.

The TCR beta CDR3 regions were amplified from RNA transcripts. The TCR CDR3 was subjected to a first round of RT-PCR using the HTBI primer set and the Qiagen OneStep RT-PCR kit. A second multiplex PCR round built the libraries, followed by size selection and purification. Sequencing of the libraries was done on an Illumina HiSeq2000 using paired-end 100 bp reads. Regarding the original processing steps: Raw data were processed with SOAPnuke, discarding reads with adapters, uncalled bases, mean Phred below 15, or no exact constant-primer or identifier match. COPE v1.2.5 was used to merge high-quality paired reads, and clonotypes were defined as unique nucleotide sequences. MiTCR v1.1 was used to align clonotypes to the IMGT TRBV, TRBD and TRBJ reference segments. Only V-J combinations with frequency above 0.0001, covering roughly 99% of repertoires, were analysed. The TCS score was defined as the ratio of F50 (clonal expansion) to E x V (chaos), calculated using BLOSUM62-based TCRdist between CDR3 peptides within each V-J. Welch's t-statistics and random forest reduced some 510 V-J features to around 14, which were used in a naive Bayes classifier (R e1071). TCRdb reworked the public reads: Q25 trimming with fastp, MiXCR clone assembly, productive beta chains retained. Rows with one shared CDR3 protein collapse into an entry with the most common genes and DNA. The V and J calls were not made by the authors but by TCRdb's processing. The sample profile shows some 180,000 distinct CDR3 sequences; 17% of them were found once. Roughly 30% of the sample belongs to the ten largest clones.

Broad study findings and their caveats: In validation, the model predicted progression to ophthalmopathy a median of 6.5 months before onset, with approximately 70% sensitivity and roughly 77% specificity. No statistical method was used to set the sample size in advance, and investigators knew the group allocation. Most expanded thyroid clonotypes (frequency above 0.001) were also found in blood, which suggests that blood repertoires may mirror thyroid immune responses. In cross-validation, a model built on a 13 V-J signature told ophthalmopathy apart from stable hyperthyroidism with about 90% sensitivity and around 84% specificity, and in testing the same model reached 80%/75%.

Its CDR3 holds 14 amino acids, cysteine through phenylalanine. The kept DNA is CDR3 alone, 42 bases in frame from the first base. For CDR1 and CDR2, the germline V gene lists SGDLS and YYNGEE. V and J are truncated by 4 bases and 6 bases respectively, leaving an intervening sequence of 14 bases. Stable Graves' hyperthyroidism was defined as no progression to ophthalmopathy during 18 months of follow-up. Hyperthyroidism patients were newly diagnosed, with disease duration under 2 months, and aged 18 to 65 years. Patients with uncontrolled infections, other autoimmune diseases, pregnancy or lactation were excluded. Diagnoses were based on clinical symptoms, serum thyroxine and TRAb, thyroid ultrasound and orbital computed tomography. PBMCs were separated from roughly 9.6 ml of fresh peripheral blood using Ficoll-Paque density gradient centrifugation. Trizol reagent was used to extract total RNA, and RNA quality was then checked on an Agilent 2100 Bioanalyzer.

Sequenced sample: blood. The sequence derives from a woman in her forties or fifties with Graves' hyperthyroidism. This chain joins TRBV9 to TRBJ2-1, with the D gene not clear enough to name. The DNA reads TGTGCCAGCAGCTCCTCCGGGCCTTTCAATGAGCAGTTCTTC. Its translation reads: CASSSSGPFNEQFF.